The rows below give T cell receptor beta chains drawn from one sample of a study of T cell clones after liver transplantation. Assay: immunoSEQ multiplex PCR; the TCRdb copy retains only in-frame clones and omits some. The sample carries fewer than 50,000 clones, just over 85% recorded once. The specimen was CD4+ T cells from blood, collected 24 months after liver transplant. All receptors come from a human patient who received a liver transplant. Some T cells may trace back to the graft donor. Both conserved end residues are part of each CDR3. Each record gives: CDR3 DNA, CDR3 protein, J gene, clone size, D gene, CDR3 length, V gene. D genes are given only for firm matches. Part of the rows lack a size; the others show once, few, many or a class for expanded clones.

CDR3nt: TGTGCCATCAGACCGGGACTAGCGGGAGGAGCTAACACAGATACGCAGTATTTT; CDR3aa: CAIRPGLAGGANTDTQYF; j_gene: TRBJ2-3; abundance: once; d_gene: TRBD2; len: 18; v_gene: TRBV10-3
CDR3nt: TGTGCCAGTCGATCTACAAGGGCGAGCAATCAGCCCCAGCATTTT; CDR3aa: CASRSTRASNQPQHF; j_gene: TRBJ1-5; abundance: .; d_gene: .; len: 15; v_gene: TRBV19
CDR3nt: TGTGCCAGCACCCCGGCCCTAGCAAATGAGCAGTTCTTC; CDR3aa: CASTPALANEQFF; j_gene: TRBJ2-1; abundance: .; d_gene: .; len: 13; v_gene: TRBV5-4
CDR3nt: TGCAGTGCCCGCCGGGGCGCTGAAGCTTTCTTT; CDR3aa: CSARRGAEAFF; j_gene: TRBJ1-1; abundance: .; d_gene: .; len: 11; v_gene: TRBV20-1
CDR3nt: TGTGCCAGCAGGGGACAGGGTTGGTCCGGGGCCAACGTCCTGACTTTC; CDR3aa: CASRGQGWSGANVLTF; j_gene: TRBJ2-6; abundance: few; d_gene: TRBD1; len: 16; v_gene: TRBV7-2
CDR3nt: TGTGCCAGCAGCTCTCAGGGGCGTGATACGCAGTATTTT; CDR3aa: CASSSQGRDTQYF; j_gene: TRBJ2-3; abundance: .; d_gene: .; len: 13; v_gene: TRBV5-5
CDR3nt: TGTGCCAGCAGTTCAGGGGCCAATGGCTACACCTTC; CDR3aa: CASSSGANGYTF; j_gene: TRBJ1-2; abundance: .; d_gene: .; len: 12; v_gene: TRBV28
CDR3nt: TGTGCCAGTAGTATCCGGGACTATACTGAAGCTTTCTTT; CDR3aa: CASSIRDYTEAFF; j_gene: TRBJ1-1; abundance: .; d_gene: .; len: 13; v_gene: TRBV19
CDR3nt: TGTGCCAGCAGTCGTACGGACCGGGACGGAGCGTTTTTT; CDR3aa: CASSRTDRDGAFF; j_gene: TRBJ1-4; abundance: .; d_gene: .; len: 13; v_gene: TRBV6-6
CDR3nt: TGTGCCAGCAGTGCCAGTCAGAATTCACCCCTCCACTTT; CDR3aa: CASSASQNSPLHF; j_gene: TRBJ1-6; abundance: .; d_gene: .; len: 13; v_gene: TRBV6-1
CDR3nt: TGTGCCAGCTCACCACTTAGGACAGGACTTACGGGCTACGAGCAGTACTTC; CDR3aa: CASSPLRTGLTGYEQYF; j_gene: TRBJ2-7; abundance: few; d_gene: TRBD1; len: 17; v_gene: TRBV18
CDR3nt: TGTGCCAGCTCACCAATAGGGTATAGCGATCAGCCCCAGCATTTT; CDR3aa: CASSPIGYSDQPQHF; j_gene: TRBJ1-5; abundance: .; d_gene: .; len: 15; v_gene: TRBV18
CDR3nt: TGTGCCAGCAGCAAAGGACATAGGGGATACGAGCAGTACTTC; CDR3aa: CASSKGHRGYEQYF; j_gene: TRBJ2-7; abundance: .; d_gene: .; len: 14; v_gene: TRBV6-5